This T cell receptor (beta chain) originates from a study of memory CD4+ T cells and cytomegalovirus serostatus. This clone was counted between two and nine times. The CDR3 is 13 residues long. Trimming removed 5 bases at V and 2 bases at J, with 9 bases between. Germline CDR1 reads SGHDN; CDR2 reads FVKESK. The sort gate was single viable CD3+CD4+CD8-CD45RO+ cells for memory CD4+ T cells. After thawing, CD4+ T cells were positively selected. The method was immunoSEQ multiplex PCR; TCRdb's version includes in-frame clones alone and lacks a portion of them. Of 40,000 to 55,000 clones listed, around 82% were seen once; the top ten hold 1.5% to 2%.

The chain has TRBV14 and TRBJ1-2; a possible D gene is TRBD1 (6 bases). Sequenced input: memory CD4+ T cells from blood. This receptor was obtained from an adult in good health and CMV-seropositive. CDR3 in amino acids: CASSGTRNYGYTF. As DNA, the CDR3 is TGTGCCAGCAGCGGGACACGAAACTATGGCTACACCTTC.